These 24 T cell receptor beta chains share one sample of origin, sequenced in a study of T cells after yellow fever vaccination. MiXCR was run by TCRdb on the 5' RACE reads, yielding one entry per CDR3 protein. The sample lists 200,000 to 300,000 distinct CDR3 sequences, over 10% occurring once. The sequenced sample was CD4+ T cells sorted from PBMCs, obtained 45 days after the yellow fever booster vaccination. Receptor source: a man aged 25 to 40 who received the YFV17D yellow fever vaccine.

In this sample, this clonotype turned up a few times. This chain connects TRBV28 to TRBJ2-7; 7 bases line up with TRBD2. CDR1 is MDHEN, CDR2 SYDVKM, per germline. V was clipped by 4 bases and J by 0 bases; unmatched bases: 9. The CDR3 runs to 16 residues. CDR3 bases: TGTGCCAGCAGTTCCCCTGGGACTATTAGCTCCTACGAGCAGTACTTC. Protein: CASSSPGTISSYEQYF.

This clonotype was observed at least ten times. The chain uses TRBV7-9 and TRBJ2-7; D gene uncertain. The ends were cut back, 1 base at V and 0 bases at J, with 10 bases in the middle. CDR1 SEHNR and CDR2 FQNEAQ come from the germline V gene (reference sequence). The CDR3 sequence is 15 residues long. CDR3 protein: CASSLGATHSYEQYF. CDR3 nucleotides: TGTGCCAGCAGCTTAGGCGCAACTCACTCCTACGAGCAGTACTTC.

This clonotype was detected only a few times. The chain employs TRBV10-3 and TRBJ1-1; 9 nucleotides align to TRBD1. V was clipped by 10 bases and J by 3 bases; unmatched bases: 9. This CDR3 has 14 amino acids. Germline CDR1 ENHRY, CDR2 SYGVKD. The CDR3 nucleotides read TGTGCCACCGGACCCGACAGGGGGTACACTGAAGCTTTCTTT. Translating it yields CATGPDRGYTEAFF.

This sequence joins TRBV20-1 and TRBJ2-1, with TRBD2 matching over 10 bases. Germline assignment: CDR1 DFQATT and CDR2 SNEGSKA (reference sequence). The CDR3 spans 14 residues. The V segment lost 5 bases and the J segment 7 bases; nucleotides outside the gene matches: 8. The CDR3 region has the DNA TGCAGTGCTTGGGGACTAGCGAGAGGAAATGAGCAGTTCTTC. This encodes CSAWGLARGNEQFF.

The chain carries TRBV4-3 and TRBJ2-3; no clear D. The germline gives CDR1 LGHNA, CDR2 YSLEER. This CDR3 region has 14 residues. The V end lost 3 bases, the J end lost 4 bases, and 11 bases lay between the germline ends. In nucleotides, the CDR3 is TGCGCCAGCAGCCAGAGCGTAGACGCAGATACGCAGTATTTT. It yields the protein CASSQSVDADTQYF.

The chain combines TRBV10-3 with TRBJ2-5, with TRBD2 matching 11 bases. The V and J ends lost 2 bases and 2 bases, in that order; junction bases with no gene match: 7. CDR1 is ENHRY and CDR2 is SYGVKD in the germline V gene. The CDR3 is 17 amino acids. For the CDR3, the DNA is TGTGCCATCAGTGAGCGGGCGGGACTAGCGGAACAAGAGACCCAGTACTTC. Its translation is CAISERAGLAEQETQYF.

The chain employs TRBV7-9 and TRBJ2-5; D remains unclear. V was shortened by 5 bases and J by 5 bases, with 9 bases between the two germline ends. The CDR3 is made up of 12 amino acids. Germline V CDR1 and CDR2: SEHNR, FQNEAQ (reference sequence). The CDR3 reads CASSPSWETQYF. For the CDR3, the DNA is TGTGCCAGCAGCCCGAGTTGGGAGACCCAGTACTTC.

The V call is TRBV25-1, the J call TRBJ1-4; D is possibly TRBD1 (5 bases). The CDR3 consists of 13 residues. V was clipped by 5 bases and J by 11 bases, with 15 bases between them. Germline V CDR1 and CDR2: MGHDK, SYGVNS. The CDR3 nucleotides read TGTGCCAGCAGTTCGGACTCTTGGGGGAAACTGTTTTTT. It codes for CASSSDSWGKLFF. Drawing the rest from reference TRBV25-1 and TRBJ1-4, the complete variable domain is EADIYQTPRYLVIGTGKKITLECSQTMGHDKMYWYQQDPGMELHLIHYSYGVNSTEKGDLSSESTVSRIRTEHFPLTLESARPSHTSQYLCASSSDSWGKLFFGSGTQLSVL.

This clonotype has a handful of counts. The chain joins TRBV20-1 to TRBJ2-2; 7 positions agree with TRBD1. J was trimmed by 1 base and V by 1 base; bases with no gene match: 3. CDR3 length: 15 amino acids. The germline gives CDR1 DFQATT, CDR2 SNEGSKA (reference sequence). CDR3 protein: CSARVAGGNTGELFF. The CDR3 DNA follows: TGCAGTGCTAGAGTGGCAGGGGGGAACACCGGGGAGCTGTTTTTT.

V usage is TRBV6-1 and J usage is TRBJ2-5; 11 bases agree with TRBD2. Trimming cost V 6 bases and J 1 base; bases outside gene matches: 4. CDR3 length: 15 amino acids. Germline loops: CDR1 MNHNS, CDR2 SASEGT. CDR3 nucleotide sequence: TGTGCCAGCAGGATGCTAGCGGGAGGCCAAGAGACCCAGTACTTC. This sequence encodes CASRMLAGGQETQYF.

This clonotype was detected a few times. The chain uses TRBV28 and TRBJ2-7; D is perhaps TRBD1 or TRBD2 (6 bases each). The CDR3 sequence is 13 residues long. Germline loops: CDR1 MDHEN, CDR2 SYDVKM. V lost 5 bases to trimming and J lost 12 bases, with 20 bases between them. CDR3 nucleotide sequence: TGTGCCAGCAGTCTCAAGTGGGGGGCTAGCAGGTACTTC. Its protein is CASSLKWGASRYF. The full variable domain, its missing parts supplied by reference TRBV28 and TRBJ2-7, is DVKVTQSSRYLVKRTGEKVFLECVQDMDHENMFWYRQDPGLGLRLIYFSYDVKMKEKGDIPEGYSVSREKKERFSLILESASTNQTSMYLCASSLKWGASRYFGPGTRLTVT.

The genes are TRBV4-3 and TRBJ1-2; D might be TRBD1 (5 bases). The germline V gene encodes CDR1 LGHNA and CDR2 YSLEER. V was clipped by 4 bases and J by 6 bases, with 18 bases between them. The CDR3 length is 15 residues. The CDR3 spells CASSRSPQGGHGYTF. The CDR3 DNA reads TGCGCCAGCAGCCGTTCCCCCCAGGGCGGCCATGGCTACACCTTC.

V usage is TRBV7-2 and J usage is TRBJ1-6; no reliable D call. Trimming removed 5 bases from V and 10 bases from J, with 15 bases in between. The CDR3 totals 14 residues. CDR1 and CDR2 from the germline V gene are SGHTA and FQGNSA. The CDR3 nucleotides are TGTGCCAGCAGCCGGCGTTTGGGCGACTCACCCCTCCACTTT. Residues: CASSRRLGDSPLHF.

This chain connects TRBV5-1 to TRBJ1-1, with 7 bases aligning to TRBD1. The V gene end was trimmed by 2 bases and the J gene end by 1 base; junction bases not matched to a gene: 8. Germline-derived CDR1 and CDR2 are SGHRS and YFSETQ. The CDR3 contains 16 residues. CDR3 sequence: CASSFNTGAANTEAFF. The CDR3 DNA reads TGCGCCAGCAGCTTCAATACAGGGGCGGCGAACACTGAAGCTTTCTTT.

The chain employs TRBV20-1 and TRBJ2-3, with TRBD2 as a possible D gene (6 bases). Germline assignment: CDR1 DFQATT and CDR2 SNEGSKA (reference sequence). This CDR3 is built from 16 residues. V lost 3 bases and J 3 bases, leaving 19 bases between the germline ends. The CDR3 coding sequence is TGCAGTGCTAGTCGGGTAGCGGTAGACCTAACAGATACGCAGTATTTT. This gives the protein CSASRVAVDLTDTQYF.

J is TRBJ2-5 and V is TRBV20-1; 8 nucleotides line up with TRBD1. The CDR3 covers 14 residues. Germline V CDR1 and CDR2: DFQATT, SNEGSKA (reference sequence). V dropped 5 bases and J dropped 4; count of bases not matched to a gene: 9. The CDR3 nucleotides are TGCAGTGCTGACGACAGGGGAGGATCAGAGACCCAGTACTTC. The encoded protein is CSADDRGGSETQYF.

The chain links TRBV2 to TRBJ2-7; 10 positions match TRBD1. The V segment lost 5 bases and the J segment 4 bases; nucleotides outside the gene matches: 5. The CDR3 totals 14 residues. CDR1 and CDR2 from the germline V gene are SNHLY and FYNNEI. CDR3 region: CASSKDRGGYEQYF. CDR3 in DNA: TGTGCCAGCAGTAAGGACAGGGGGGGATACGAGCAGTACTTC.

V gene TRBV7-2 combines with J gene TRBJ2-7; the D call may be TRBD1 or TRBD2 (5 bases each). The germline V gene encodes CDR1 SGHTA and CDR2 FQGNSA. V was clipped by 5 bases and J by 2 bases, with 13 bases between them. The CDR3 is made up of 14 amino acids. Written as DNA, the CDR3 is TGTGCCAGCAGCGCAGGGACGGGACCCTACGAGCAGTACTTC. Protein: CASSAGTGPYEQYF.

The CDR3 loop is CASSPPAPGQGNTEAFF. For the CDR3, the DNA is TGTGCCAGCTCACCACCAGCACCGGGACAGGGGAACACTGAAGCTTTCTTT. The chain carries TRBV18 and TRBJ1-1; TRBD1 matches at 9 bases. Germline-derived CDR1 and CDR2 are KGHSH and LQKENI. J gave up 1 base and V 0 bases, and 6 bases lay outside the gene matches. The CDR3 is 17 residues long.

The CDR3 is CASSLRQGQQETQYF. DNA of the CDR3: TGTGCCAGCAGTTTGCGACAGGGCCAACAAGAGACCCAGTACTTC. This chain joins TRBV12-3 or TRBV12-4 and TRBJ2-5, with 7 bases aligning to TRBD1. The J segment lost 2 bases and the V segment lost 3 bases, leaving 6 bases of the junction unmatched. This CDR3 comprises 15 residues.

The genes are TRBV20-1 and TRBJ2-5; 8 nucleotides align to TRBD2. The CDR3 is made up of 15 amino acids. The germline V gene encodes CDR1 DFQATT and CDR2 SNEGSKA (reference sequence). V lost 2 bases to trimming and J lost 2 bases; unmatched junction nucleotides: 7. The DNA of the CDR3 is TGCAGTGCTAGACCAGGGACTAGATTTCAAGAGACCCAGTACTTC. Its protein product is CSARPGTRFQETQYF.

V and J are TRBV15 and TRBJ2-3; D is possibly TRBD1 or TRBD2 (5 bases each). V lost 1 base to trimming and J lost 5 bases, with 16 bases between them. CDR3 size: 16 residues. From germline, CDR1 is LNHNV and CDR2 YYDKDF (reference sequence). The CDR3 sequence: CATSRVGTQGRDTQYF. CDR3 bases: TGTGCCACCAGCAGAGTGGGGACCCAAGGACGAGATACGCAGTATTTT.

The rearrangement links TRBV7-2 to TRBJ2-7; the match to TRBD2 covers 10 bases. The trim removed 7 bases at V and 3 bases at J, leaving 6 bases unmatched. CDR3 length: 14 residues. Per germline, CDR1 SGHTA and CDR2 FQGNSA. The CDR3 sequence is CASNLAGASYEQYF. CDR3 nucleotides: TGTGCCAGCAACCTAGCGGGGGCCAGCTACGAGCAGTACTTC.

This clonotype was detected a few times. The chain couples TRBV9 to TRBJ2-3; D gene ambiguous. Germline CDR1 reads SGDLS; CDR2 reads YYNGEE. This CDR3 region has 15 residues. V was clipped by 6 bases and J by 0 bases, with 14 bases between them. The CDR3 sequence is CASTPNVLSTDTQYF. In DNA form, the CDR3 reads TGTGCCAGCACGCCCAACGTCCTTAGCACAGATACGCAGTATTTT.